A selection of T cell receptor beta chains follows, all from one sample in a study of control samples from healthy donors and cancer patients. Profiled with immunoSEQ multiplex PCR; TCRdb holds only in-frame clones, not every one. The sample shows roughly 370,000 clones, around 90% of them seen only once. Sequencing was done on a sample of PBMCs. The source is a man aged 40-55 years with head and neck cancer. CDR3s include the opening cysteine and the closing phenylalanine or tryptophan.

v_call: TRBV29-1
j_call: TRBJ1-2
cdr3_aa: CSVERGPGGTGYGYTF

v_call: TRBV30
j_call: TRBJ2-2
cdr3_aa: CAWSAYSTGELFF

v_call: TRBV19
j_call: TRBJ2-5
cdr3_aa: CASSIYGAIQETQYF

v_call: TRBV5-1
j_call: TRBJ2-2
cdr3_aa: CASSLTTGAGELFF

v_call: TRBV6-5
j_call: TRBJ1-1
cdr3_aa: CASSYLDSEAFF

v_call: TRBV11-2
j_call: TRBJ2-3
cdr3_aa: CASSLGGGWDTQYF

v_call: TRBV15
j_call: TRBJ2-7
cdr3_aa: CATSGSVDRASYEQYF

v_call: TRBV4-3
j_call: TRBJ2-7
cdr3_aa: CASSQDLGTGGPHPYEQYF

v_call: TRBV5-1
j_call: TRBJ2-3
cdr3_aa: CASSSRQGATDTQYF

v_call: TRBV28
j_call: TRBJ2-2
cdr3_aa: CASSLSAGGARTGELFF

v_call: TRBV6-5
j_call: TRBJ1-1
cdr3_aa: CASMRDTEAFF

v_call: TRBV19
j_call: TRBJ1-5
cdr3_aa: CASSIQPGQPQHF

v_call: TRBV7-3
j_call: TRBJ1-1
cdr3_aa: CASSLTVGMNTEAFF

v_call: TRBV28
j_call: TRBJ1-6
cdr3_aa: CASSFRGLETYNSPLHF

v_call: TRBV18
j_call: TRBJ1-5
cdr3_aa: CASSPSGGDNQPQHF

v_call: TRBV30
j_call: TRBJ1-6
cdr3_aa: CAWSRGQVNSPLHF

v_call: TRBV6-6
j_call: TRBJ2-7
cdr3_aa: CASSTASEQYF

v_call: TRBV28
j_call: TRBJ1-2
cdr3_aa: CASSTPRITHGYTF

v_call: TRBV27
j_call: TRBJ1-2
cdr3_aa: CASSNRRDRGLYGYTF

v_call: TRBV2
j_call: TRBJ1-2
cdr3_aa: CASSERLANYGYTF

v_call: TRBV9
j_call: TRBJ2-2
cdr3_aa: CASSVELAGVNTGELFF

v_call: TRBV4-1
j_call: TRBJ1-2
cdr3_aa: CASSQDPARGDGYTF

v_call: TRBV28
j_call: TRBJ2-2
cdr3_aa: CASYSLGRAYSNTGELFF

v_call: TRBV7-3
j_call: TRBJ2-2
cdr3_aa: CASSPQGPHTGELFF

v_call: TRBV30
j_call: TRBJ2-1
cdr3_aa: CAWSDGLGNEQFF

v_call: TRBV19
j_call: TRBJ2-1
cdr3_aa: CASSNPSGGATYNEQFF

v_call: TRBV5-1
j_call: TRBJ2-7
cdr3_aa: CASSKRQGASYEQYF

v_call: TRBV9
j_call: TRBJ2-1
cdr3_aa: CASSDPLGAGGYNEQFF

v_call: TRBV9
j_call: TRBJ2-3
cdr3_aa: CASSVGGRFDDTQYF

v_call: TRBV2
j_call: TRBJ2-7
cdr3_aa: CASIGTGGAVGEQYF

v_call: TRBV6-5
j_call: TRBJ1-1
cdr3_aa: CASITPGGSFAEAFF

v_call: TRBV20-1
j_call: TRBJ2-7
cdr3_aa: CSASGFGLADSYEQYF

v_call: TRBV29-1
j_call: TRBJ2-5
cdr3_aa: CSVEPQGYETQYF

v_call: TRBV3-1/TRBV3-2
j_call: TRBJ2-1
cdr3_aa: CASNFLAGDNEQFF

v_call: TRBV2
j_call: TRBJ1-4
cdr3_aa: CASTRDRGPRQGEKLFF

v_call: TRBV7-9
j_call: TRBJ2-1
cdr3_aa: CASSLTSAYNEQFF

v_call: TRBV11-2
j_call: TRBJ2-1
cdr3_aa: CASSLGDSSDNEQFF

v_call: TRBV19
j_call: TRBJ2-1
cdr3_aa: CASTVMASGDNEQFF

v_call: TRBV23-1
j_call: TRBJ2-1
cdr3_aa: CASIPGGESYNEQFF

v_call: TRBV24-1
j_call: TRBJ2-5
cdr3_aa: CATSDGRGETQYF